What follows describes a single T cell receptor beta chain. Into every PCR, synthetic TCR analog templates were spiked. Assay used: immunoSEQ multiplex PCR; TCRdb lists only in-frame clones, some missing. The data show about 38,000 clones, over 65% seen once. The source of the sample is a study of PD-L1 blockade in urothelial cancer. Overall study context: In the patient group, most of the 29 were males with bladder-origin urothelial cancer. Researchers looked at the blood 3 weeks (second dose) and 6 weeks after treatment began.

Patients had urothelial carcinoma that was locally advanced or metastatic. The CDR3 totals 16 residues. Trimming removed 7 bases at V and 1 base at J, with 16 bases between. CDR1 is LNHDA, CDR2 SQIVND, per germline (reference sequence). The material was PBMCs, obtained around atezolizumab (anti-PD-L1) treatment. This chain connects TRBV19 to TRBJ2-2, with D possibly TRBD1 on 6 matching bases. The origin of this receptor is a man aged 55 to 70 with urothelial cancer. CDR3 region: CASNLLPTGNTGELFF. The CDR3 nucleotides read TGTGCCAGTAATCTCCTCCCGACAGGGAACACCGGGGAGCTGTTTTTT.